This TCR beta chain was obtained from a study of T-cell reconstitution after alpha-beta-depleted transplantation in children. This clonotype was counted many times. One junction end does not reproduce the germline sequence, and a read error may be involved. CDR3 size: 12 residues. Researchers prepared the TCRbeta library using unique molecular identifiers, the study reports. TCRdb re-derived calls from the PCR reads in MiXCR, one entry per CDR3 protein. The repertoire holds some 200,000 distinct CDR3 sequences, about 6.4% seen once, with 3% to 3.5% in the top ten. The chain links TRBV12-3 or TRBV12-4 to TRBJ2-1; D is possibly TRBD2 (5 bases). This TCR was sampled from a human donor who donated a stem cell graft to a child with Wiskott-Aldrich syndrome. This specimen consisted of PBMCs from the stem cell graft donor, obtained from the stem cell graft. The CDR3 spells CASRTTALVTIF. The CDR3 DNA is TGTGCCAGCAGGACGACTGCACTAGTTACGATCTTC.